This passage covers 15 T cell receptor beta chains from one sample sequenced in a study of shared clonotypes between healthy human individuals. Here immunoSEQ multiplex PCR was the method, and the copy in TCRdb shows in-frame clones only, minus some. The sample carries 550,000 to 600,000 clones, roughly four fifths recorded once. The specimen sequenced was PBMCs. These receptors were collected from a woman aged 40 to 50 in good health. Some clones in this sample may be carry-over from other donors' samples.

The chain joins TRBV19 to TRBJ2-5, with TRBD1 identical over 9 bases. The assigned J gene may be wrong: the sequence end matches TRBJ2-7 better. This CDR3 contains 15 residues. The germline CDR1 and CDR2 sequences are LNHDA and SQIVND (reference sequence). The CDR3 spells CASSLRTGAYYEQYF. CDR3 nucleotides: TGTGCCAGTAGTCTACGGACAGGGGCGTACTACGAGCAGTACTTC.

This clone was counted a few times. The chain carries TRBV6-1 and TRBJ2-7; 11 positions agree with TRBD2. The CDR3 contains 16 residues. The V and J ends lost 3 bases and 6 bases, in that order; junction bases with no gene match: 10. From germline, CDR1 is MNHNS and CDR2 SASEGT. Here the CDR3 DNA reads TGTGCCAGCAGTGACCGTAGCGGGAGGGCGACCGCCGAGCAGTACTTC. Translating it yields CASSDRSGRATAEQYF.

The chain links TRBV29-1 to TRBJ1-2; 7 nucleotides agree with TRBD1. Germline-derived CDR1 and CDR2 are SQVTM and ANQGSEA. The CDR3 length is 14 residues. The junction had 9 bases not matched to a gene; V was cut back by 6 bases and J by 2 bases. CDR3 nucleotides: TGCAGCGTCCGGGACAGCCCGAGGAACTATGGCTACACCTTC. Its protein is CSVRDSPRNYGYTF.

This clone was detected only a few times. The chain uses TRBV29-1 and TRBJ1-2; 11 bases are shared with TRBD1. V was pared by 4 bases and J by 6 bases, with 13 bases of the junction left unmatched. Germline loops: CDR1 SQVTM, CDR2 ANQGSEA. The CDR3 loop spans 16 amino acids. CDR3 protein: CSVAGTGGLRTDGYTF. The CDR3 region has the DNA TGCAGCGTTGCTGGGACAGGGGGATTGCGAACCGATGGCTACACCTTC.

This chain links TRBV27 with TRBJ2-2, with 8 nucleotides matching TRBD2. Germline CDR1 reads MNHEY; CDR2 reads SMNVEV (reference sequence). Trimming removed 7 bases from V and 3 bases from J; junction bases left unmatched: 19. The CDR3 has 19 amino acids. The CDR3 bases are TGTGCCAGCAATGCCCCTAAACGGGAGGGCCGGACAGACACCGGGGAGCTGTTTTTT. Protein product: CASNAPKREGRTDTGELFF.

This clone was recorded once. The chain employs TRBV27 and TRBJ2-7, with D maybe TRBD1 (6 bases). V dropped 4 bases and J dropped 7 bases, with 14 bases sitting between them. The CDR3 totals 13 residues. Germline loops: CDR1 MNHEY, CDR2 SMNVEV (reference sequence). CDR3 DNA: TGTGCCAGCAGTTCAAAACAGGGTAGGGAGCAGTACTTC. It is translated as CASSSKQGREQYF.

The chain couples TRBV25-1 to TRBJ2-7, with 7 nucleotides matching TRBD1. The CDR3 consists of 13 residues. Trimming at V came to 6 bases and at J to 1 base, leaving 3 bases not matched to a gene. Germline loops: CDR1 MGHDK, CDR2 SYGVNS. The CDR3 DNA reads TGTGCCAGCAGCCCGGGACAGTCCTACGAGCAGTACTTC. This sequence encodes CASSPGQSYEQYF.

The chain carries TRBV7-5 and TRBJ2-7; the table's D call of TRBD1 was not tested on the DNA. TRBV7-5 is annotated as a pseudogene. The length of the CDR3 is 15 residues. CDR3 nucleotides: TGTGTCAGAAGCCGAAAAACAGGGGTGCGCTACGAGCAGTACTTC. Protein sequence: CVRSRKTGVRYEQYF.

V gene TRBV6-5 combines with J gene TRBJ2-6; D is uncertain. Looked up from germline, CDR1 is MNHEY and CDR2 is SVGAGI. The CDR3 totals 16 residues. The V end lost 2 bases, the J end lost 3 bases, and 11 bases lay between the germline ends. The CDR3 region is CASSYGSTGGANVLTF. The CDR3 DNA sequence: TGTGCCAGCAGTTACGGTTCTACGGGTGGGGCCAACGTCCTGACTTTC.

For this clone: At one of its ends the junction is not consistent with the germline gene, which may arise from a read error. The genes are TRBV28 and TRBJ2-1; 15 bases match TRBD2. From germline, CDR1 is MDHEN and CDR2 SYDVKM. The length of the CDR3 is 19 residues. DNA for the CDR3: TGTGCCAGCAGTTTAATTGGCCCCATCCGGACTAGCGGGAGGGATGCAGGACTCTTC. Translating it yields CASSLIGPIRTSGRDAGLF.

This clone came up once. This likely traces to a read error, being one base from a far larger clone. The DNA of the CDR3 is TGTGCCTGGAGTGTCAACCCACAGGGGACTCACTATAGCTACACCTTC. Residues: CAWSVNPQGTHYSYTF. V usage is TRBV30 and J usage is TRBJ1-2; 7 bases align to TRBD1. The CDR3 totals 16 residues. The germline V gene encodes CDR1 GTSNPN and CDR2 SVGIG (reference sequence).

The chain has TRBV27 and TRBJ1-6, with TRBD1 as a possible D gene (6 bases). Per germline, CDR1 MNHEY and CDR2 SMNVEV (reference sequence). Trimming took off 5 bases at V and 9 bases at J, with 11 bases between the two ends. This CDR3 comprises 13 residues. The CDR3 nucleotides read TGTGCCAGCAGTCCGGGGGCGGCTTCACCCCTCCACTTT. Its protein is CASSPGAASPLHF.

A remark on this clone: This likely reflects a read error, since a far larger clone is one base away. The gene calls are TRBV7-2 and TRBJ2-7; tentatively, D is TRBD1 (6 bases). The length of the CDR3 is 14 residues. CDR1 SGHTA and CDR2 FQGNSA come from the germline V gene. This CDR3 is CASSPDRNSYEQDF. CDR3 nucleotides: TGTGCCAGCAGCCCCGACAGGAACTCCTACGAGCAGGACTTC.

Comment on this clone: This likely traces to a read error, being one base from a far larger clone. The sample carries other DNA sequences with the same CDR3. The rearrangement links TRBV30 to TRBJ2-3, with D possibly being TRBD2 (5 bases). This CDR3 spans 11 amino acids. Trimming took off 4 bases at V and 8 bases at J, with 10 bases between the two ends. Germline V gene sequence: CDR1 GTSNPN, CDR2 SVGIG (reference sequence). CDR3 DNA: TGTGCCTGGAAACCCGAGGGTACGCAGTATTTT. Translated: CAWKPEGTQYF.

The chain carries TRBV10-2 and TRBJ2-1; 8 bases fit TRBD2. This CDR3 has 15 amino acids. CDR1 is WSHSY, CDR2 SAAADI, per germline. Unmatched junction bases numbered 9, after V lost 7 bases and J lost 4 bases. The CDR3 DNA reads TGCGCCAGCACCGTAAAGCGGGAGCGGTACAATGAGCAGTTCTTC. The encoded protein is CASTVKRERYNEQFF.